This T cell receptor (beta chain) emerged from a study of blood T cell repertoires in COVID-19. Study-level background: Samples came from the United States, Italy and Spain, spanning acute and convalescent COVID-19.

As processed by the authors: Reference gene primer amplification gave estimated nucleated cell counts. The protocol was immunoSEQ multiplex PCR, while the TCRdb copy is restricted to in-frame clones and leaves out a portion. V, J and clone size reflect that table, while D and trimming were determined from the DNA. Here the sample spans roughly 220,000 clones, about nine tenths being singletons. The germline gives CDR1 KGHDR, CDR2 SFDVKD. The CDR3 has 15 residues. Trimming shortened V by 2 bases and J by 0 bases, and 6 bases separated the two germline ends. The chain combines TRBV24-1 with TRBJ1-4; D is unclear. This TCR derives from a man aged 80 or over with acute or convalescent COVID-19. The source material was peripheral blood. Here the CDR3 reads CATSDSRPTNEKLFF. In DNA, the CDR3 is TGTGCCACCAGTGATTCGAGGCCAACTAATGAAAAACTGTTTTTT.